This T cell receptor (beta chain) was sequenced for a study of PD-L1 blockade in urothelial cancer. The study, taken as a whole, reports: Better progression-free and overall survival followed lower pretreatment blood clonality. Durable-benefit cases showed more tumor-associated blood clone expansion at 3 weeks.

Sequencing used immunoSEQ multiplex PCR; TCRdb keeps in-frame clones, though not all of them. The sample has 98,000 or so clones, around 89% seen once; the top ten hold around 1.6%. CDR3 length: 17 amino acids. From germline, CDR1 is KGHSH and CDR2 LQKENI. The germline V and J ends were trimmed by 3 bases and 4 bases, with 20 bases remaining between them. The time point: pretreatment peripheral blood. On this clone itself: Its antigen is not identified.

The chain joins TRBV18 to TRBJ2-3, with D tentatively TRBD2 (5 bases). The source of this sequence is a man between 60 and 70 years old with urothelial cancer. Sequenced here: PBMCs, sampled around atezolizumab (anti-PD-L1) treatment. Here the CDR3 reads CASSPDGLQSTSDTQYF. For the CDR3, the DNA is TGTGCCAGCTCACCCGACGGACTTCAGTCTACCTCAGATACGCAGTATTTT.